Listed below are T cell receptor beta chains from one sample, sequenced in a study of blood T cell repertoires in COVID-19. Profiled with immunoSEQ multiplex PCR; TCRdb holds only in-frame clones, not every one. The table shows some 120,000 clones, with roughly three quarters occurring only once. Sample: peripheral blood. These receptors originate from an older man with acute or convalescent COVID-19. Each CDR3 is given with its conserved first and last residue. Each record gives: V gene, J gene, D gene, clone size, CDR3 protein, CDR3 DNA. A D gene is named only where the DNA matches it firmly. Size values are once, few and many counts, or a class for expanded clones, and some rows have none.

V: TRBV12-3/TRBV12-4
J: TRBJ1-4
D: TRBD1
size: .
CDR3: CASSFQGGKLFF
DNA: TGTGCCAGCAGTTTTCAGGGGGGAAAACTGTTTTTT

V: TRBV5-1
J: TRBJ1-5
D: TRBD1
size: .
CDR3: CASSLGDSRGRQPQHF
DNA: TGCGCCAGCAGCTTGGGGGACAGCCGCGGGAGGCAGCCCCAGCATTTT

V: TRBV14
J: TRBJ1-1
D: .
size: few
CDR3: CASSPGPLIMNTEAFF
DNA: TGTGCCAGCAGCCCTGGGCCTCTGATTATGAACACTGAAGCTTTCTTT

V: TRBV6-9
J: TRBJ1-6
D: TRBD1
size: few
CDR3: CASSYKVGQGVRALHF
DNA: TGTGCCAGCAGTTATAAAGTGGGACAGGGGGTAAGAGCCCTCCACTTT

V: TRBV4-3
J: TRBJ2-3
D: TRBD1
size: .
CDR3: CASSQGYRGSTDTQYF
DNA: TGCGCCAGCAGCCAAGGGTACAGGGGAAGCACAGATACGCAGTATTTT

V: TRBV3-1/TRBV3-2
J: TRBJ2-1
D: TRBD1
size: .
CDR3: CASSQELIRDRGRNEQFF
DNA: TGTGCCAGCAGCCAAGAGCTTATCCGGGACAGGGGGCGAAATGAGCAGTTCTTC

V: TRBV15
J: TRBJ2-1
D: TRBD2
size: .
CDR3: CATSRESSGGFNEQFF
DNA: TGTGCCACCAGCAGAGAATCGAGCGGGGGGTTCAATGAGCAGTTCTTC

V: TRBV19
J: TRBJ2-7
D: TRBD1
size: .
CDR3: CAAKRQGDTEQYF
DNA: TGTGCCGCCAAACGACAGGGGGATACCGAGCAGTACTTC

V: TRBV19
J: TRBJ2-2
D: .
size: many
CDR3: CASSPAGYTGELFF
DNA: TGTGCCAGTAGTCCCGCGGGTTACACCGGGGAGCTGTTTTTT

V: TRBV28
J: TRBJ1-2
D: .
size: .
CDR3: CASSSDARANYGYTF
DNA: TGTGCCAGCAGTTCGGACGCGAGGGCAAACTATGGCTACACCTTC

V: TRBV7-9
J: TRBJ2-7
D: TRBD1
size: .
CDR3: CASSSGTGGVEEQYF
DNA: TGTGCCAGCAGCTCCGGGACAGGTGGGGTAGAGGAGCAGTACTTC

V: TRBV9
J: TRBJ2-7
D: TRBD1
size: once
CDR3: CASSPGLQGSLGEQYF
DNA: TGTGCCAGCAGCCCGGGGCTACAGGGGAGTTTGGGCGAGCAGTACTTC

V: TRBV19
J: TRBJ2-3
D: .
size: .
CDR3: CATRDSNTQYF
DNA: TGTGCCACCCGGGATTCAAATACGCAGTATTTT

V: TRBV4-1
J: TRBJ2-1
D: TRBD1
size: .
CDR3: CASSPWYRGNYNEQFF
DNA: TGCGCCAGCAGCCCCTGGTACAGGGGGAACTACAATGAGCAGTTCTTC

V: TRBV10-3
J: TRBJ2-7
D: TRBD2
size: .
CDR3: CAISGTSGGGSYEQYF
DNA: TGTGCCATCAGTGGAACTAGCGGGGGGGGATCCTACGAGCAGTACTTC

V: TRBV7-9
J: TRBJ2-1
D: .
size: .
CDR3: CASSLAARQDSSYNEQFF
DNA: TGTGCCAGCAGCTTAGCGGCCCGACAGGATAGCTCCTACAATGAGCAGTTCTTC

V: TRBV4-1
J: TRBJ1-4
D: TRBD1
size: .
CDR3: CASSQGRTRQGGANEKLFF
DNA: TGCGCCAGCAGCCAAGGAAGGACCCGACAGGGTGGGGCTAATGAAAAACTGTTTTTT

V: TRBV3-1/TRBV3-2
J: TRBJ2-3
D: TRBD1
size: .
CDR3: CASSPRGQQRADTQYF
DNA: TGTGCCAGCAGCCCTAGGGGACAGCAACGAGCAGATACGCAGTATTTT

V: TRBV2
J: TRBJ2-5
D: .
size: .
CDR3: CASSGGVGQETQYF
DNA: TGTGCCAGCAGTGGGGGGGTGGGTCAAGAGACCCAGTACTTC

V: TRBV10-3
J: TRBJ2-2
D: TRBD1
size: .
CDR3: CAIRRRTGVGSTGELFF
DNA: TGTGCCATCAGGAGAAGGACAGGGGTCGGAAGCACCGGGGAGCTGTTTTTT

V: TRBV28
J: TRBJ2-1
D: TRBD2
size: .
CDR3: CASSLVGTSGGDNEQFF
DNA: TGTGCCAGCAGTCTCGTCGGGACTAGCGGGGGGGACAATGAGCAGTTCTTC

V: TRBV5-1
J: TRBJ1-4
D: TRBD1
size: .
CDR3: CASSQGQDNEKLFF
DNA: TGCGCCAGCAGCCAGGGACAGGATAATGAAAAACTGTTTTTT

V: TRBV5-4
J: TRBJ1-1
D: TRBD1
size: .
CDR3: CASSFDRGRNTEAFF
DNA: TGTGCCAGCAGCTTCGACAGGGGCCGGAACACTGAAGCTTTCTTT

V: TRBV4-1
J: TRBJ2-2
D: TRBD2
size: many
CDR3: CASSGSGGFNTGELFF
DNA: TGCGCCAGCAGCGGTAGCGGGGGGTTTAACACCGGGGAGCTGTTTTTT

V: TRBV4-1
J: TRBJ2-7
D: TRBD2
size: .
CDR3: CASSHPISGGSYEQYF
DNA: TGCGCCAGCAGCCATCCCATTAGCGGGGGGTCCTACGAGCAGTACTTC

V: TRBV27
J: TRBJ1-2
D: .
size: .
CDR3: CASSPSGASRGYTF
DNA: TGTGCCAGCAGTCCGTCTGGGGCCTCGAGGGGCTACACCTTC

V: TRBV5-8
J: TRBJ2-3
D: .
size: .
CDR3: CASSLGQISTDTQYF
DNA: TGTGCCAGCAGCTTGGGACAGATTAGCACAGATACGCAGTATTTT

V: TRBV5-4
J: TRBJ1-2
D: .
size: once
CDR3: CASSLVGQGAEVTF
DNA: .